This T cell receptor (beta chain) stems from a study of cytomegalovirus exposure and HLA in healthy donors. With 60 Vbeta and 13 Jbeta primers, the PCR was carried out. Clones were sequenced by immunoSEQ multiplex PCR, and TCRdb holds only the in-frame ones, with some missing. The data show 130,000 to 150,000 clones, about 80% seen once. The donors gave bone marrow, and they were healthy. A note on this clone: Its antigen is not known.

The CDR3 runs 15 residues. Germline V CDR1 and CDR2: MNHEY, SVGAGI. V shed 5 bases, J shed 6 bases, and the junction held 10 bases outside the gene matches. Study findings and constraints: Certain indistinguishable V segments, among them TRBV6-2 and TRBV6-3, were excluded.

The receptor comes from a male donor in good health and CMV-seronegative. This chain links TRBV6-5 with TRBJ2-1; 7 bases align to TRBD2. Sequencing was done on a sample of PBMCs. Here the CDR3 reads CASSTGLAAINEQFF. The CDR3 DNA is TGTGCCAGCAGTACGGGGCTAGCGGCAATCAATGAGCAGTTCTTC.